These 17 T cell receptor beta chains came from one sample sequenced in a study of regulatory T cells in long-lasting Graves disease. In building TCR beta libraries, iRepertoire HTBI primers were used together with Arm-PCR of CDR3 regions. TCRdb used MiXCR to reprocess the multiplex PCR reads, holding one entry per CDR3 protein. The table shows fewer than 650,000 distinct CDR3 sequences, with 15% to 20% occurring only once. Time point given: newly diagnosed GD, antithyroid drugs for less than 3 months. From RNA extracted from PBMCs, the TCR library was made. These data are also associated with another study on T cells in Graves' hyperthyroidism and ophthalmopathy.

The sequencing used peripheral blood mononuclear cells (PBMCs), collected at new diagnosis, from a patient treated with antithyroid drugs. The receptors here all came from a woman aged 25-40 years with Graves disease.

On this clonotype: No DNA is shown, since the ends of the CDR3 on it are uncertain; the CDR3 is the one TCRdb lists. CDR3 region: CASSILAGQGVSGTQYF. The chain has TRBV19 and TRBJ2-3; the table's D call, TRBD1, has no DNA check behind it. Germline V gives CDR1 LNHDA, CDR2 SQIVND (reference sequence). 17 amino acids form the CDR3, both terminal residues included.

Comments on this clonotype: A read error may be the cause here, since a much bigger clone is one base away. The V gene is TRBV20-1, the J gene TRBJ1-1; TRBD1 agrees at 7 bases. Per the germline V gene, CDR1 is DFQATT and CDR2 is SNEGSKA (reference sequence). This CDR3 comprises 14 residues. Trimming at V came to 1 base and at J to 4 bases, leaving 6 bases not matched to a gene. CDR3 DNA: TGCAGTGCTAGAGGGGCAGGGGGGAGCACTGAAGCTTTCTTT. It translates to CSARGAGGSTEAFF.

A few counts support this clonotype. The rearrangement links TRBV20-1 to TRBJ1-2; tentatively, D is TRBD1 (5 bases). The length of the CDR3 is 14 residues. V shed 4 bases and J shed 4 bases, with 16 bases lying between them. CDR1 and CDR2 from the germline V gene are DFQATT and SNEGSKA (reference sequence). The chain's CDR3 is CSANMDTGPYGYTF. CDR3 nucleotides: TGCAGTGCTAACATGGACACGGGTCCCTATGGCTACACCTTC.

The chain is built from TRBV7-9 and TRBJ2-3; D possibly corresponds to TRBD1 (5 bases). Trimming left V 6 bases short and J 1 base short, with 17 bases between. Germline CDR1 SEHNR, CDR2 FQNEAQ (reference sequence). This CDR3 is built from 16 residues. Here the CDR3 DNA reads TGTGCCAGCAGTTTCGGACAACCACCTGGCACAGATACGCAGTATTTT. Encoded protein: CASSFGQPPGTDTQYF.

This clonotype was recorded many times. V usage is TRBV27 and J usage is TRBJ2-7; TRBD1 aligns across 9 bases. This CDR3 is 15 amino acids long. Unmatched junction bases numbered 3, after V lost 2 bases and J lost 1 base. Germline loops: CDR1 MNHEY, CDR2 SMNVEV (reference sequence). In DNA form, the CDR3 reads TGTGCCAGCAGTTTAGACGGGACAGGGTCCTACGAGCAGTACTTC. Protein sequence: CASSLDGTGSYEQYF.

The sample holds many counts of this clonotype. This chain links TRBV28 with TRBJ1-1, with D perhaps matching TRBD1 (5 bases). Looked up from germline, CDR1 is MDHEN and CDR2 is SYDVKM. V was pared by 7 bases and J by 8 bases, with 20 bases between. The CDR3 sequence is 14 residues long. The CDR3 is CASINRPPGQEAFF. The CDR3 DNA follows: TGTGCCAGCATCAATCGCCCCCCAGGACAAGAAGCTTTCTTT.

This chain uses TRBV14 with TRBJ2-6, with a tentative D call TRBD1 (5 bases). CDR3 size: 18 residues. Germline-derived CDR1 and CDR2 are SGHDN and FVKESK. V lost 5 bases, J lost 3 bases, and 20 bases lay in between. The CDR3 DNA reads TGTGCCAGCAGCGGACAACCTACCTTTTCTTTTGGGGCCAACGTCCTGACTTTC. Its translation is CASSGQPTFSFGANVLTF.

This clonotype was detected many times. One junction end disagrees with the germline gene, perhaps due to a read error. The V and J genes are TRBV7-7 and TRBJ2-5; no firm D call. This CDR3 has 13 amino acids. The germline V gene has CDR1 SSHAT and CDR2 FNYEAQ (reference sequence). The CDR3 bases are TGTGCTAGCAGCGCCGGCCGCCGGGAGACCCAGTACTTC. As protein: CASSAGRRETQYF.

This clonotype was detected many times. CDR3 in DNA: TGTGCCATCAGTGAGTCTGTGGGAATTTATGGCTACACCTTC. The encoded protein is CAISESVGIYGYTF. This rearrangement joins TRBV10-3 to TRBJ1-2; D ambiguous. The CDR3 sequence is 14 residues long. Germline V gene data show CDR1 as ENHRY and CDR2 as SYGVKD. V was cut by 0 bases and J by 5 bases, with 10 bases left in between.

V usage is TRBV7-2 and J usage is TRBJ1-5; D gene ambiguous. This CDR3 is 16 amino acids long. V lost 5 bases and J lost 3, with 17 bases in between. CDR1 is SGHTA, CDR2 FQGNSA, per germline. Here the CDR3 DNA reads TGTGCCAGCAGCCCCCCCGGTGTAGACCTCAATCAGCCCCAGCATTTT. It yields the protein CASSPPGVDLNQPQHF.

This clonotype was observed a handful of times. CDR3 loop: CASSLGVGDGPNQPQHF. The CDR3 nucleotides are TGTGCCAGCAGCTTGGGGGTGGGAGACGGTCCCAATCAGCCCCAGCATTTT. This sequence joins TRBV7-9 and TRBJ1-5; the D gene is possibly TRBD1 (5 bases). With 3 bases removed from V and 3 bases from J, the gap between germline ends came to 18 bases. The CDR3 spans 17 residues. The germline V gene encodes CDR1 SEHNR and CDR2 FQNEAQ (reference sequence).

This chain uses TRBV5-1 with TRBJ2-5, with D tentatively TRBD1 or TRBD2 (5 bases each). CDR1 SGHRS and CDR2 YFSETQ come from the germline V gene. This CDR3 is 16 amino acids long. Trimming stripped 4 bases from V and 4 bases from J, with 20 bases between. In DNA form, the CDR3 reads TGCGCCAGCAGCCGCCCCCAGGCAGGGAGTCGAGAGACCCAGTACTTC. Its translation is CASSRPQAGSRETQYF.

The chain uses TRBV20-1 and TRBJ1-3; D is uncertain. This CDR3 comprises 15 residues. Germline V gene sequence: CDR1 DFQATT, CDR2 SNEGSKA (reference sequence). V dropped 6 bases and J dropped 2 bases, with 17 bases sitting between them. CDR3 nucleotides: TGCAGTGCCTCTTCCGGCGCGGCCCCTGGAAACACCATATATTTT. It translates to CSASSGAAPGNTIYF.

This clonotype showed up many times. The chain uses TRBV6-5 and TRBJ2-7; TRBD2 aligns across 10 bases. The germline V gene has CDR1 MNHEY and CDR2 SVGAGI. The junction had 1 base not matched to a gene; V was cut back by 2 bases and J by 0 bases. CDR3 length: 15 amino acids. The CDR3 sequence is CASSYPSGGSYEQYF. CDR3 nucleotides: TGTGCCAGCAGTTACCCTAGCGGGGGCTCCTACGAGCAGTACTTC.

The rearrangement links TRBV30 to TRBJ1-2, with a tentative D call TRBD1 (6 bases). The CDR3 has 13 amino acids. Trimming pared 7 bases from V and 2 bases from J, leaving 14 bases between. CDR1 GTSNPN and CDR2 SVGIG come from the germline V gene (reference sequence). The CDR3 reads CASQTGLNYGYTF. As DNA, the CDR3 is TGTGCCTCGCAGACAGGATTAAACTATGGCTACACCTTC.

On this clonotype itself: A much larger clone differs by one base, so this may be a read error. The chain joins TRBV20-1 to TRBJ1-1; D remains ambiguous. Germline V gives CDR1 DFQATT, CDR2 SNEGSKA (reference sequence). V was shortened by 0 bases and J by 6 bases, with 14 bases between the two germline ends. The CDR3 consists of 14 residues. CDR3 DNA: TGCAGTGCTAGAGAACTCGACGGGTTATCTGAAGCTTTCTTT. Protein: CSARELDGLSEAFF.

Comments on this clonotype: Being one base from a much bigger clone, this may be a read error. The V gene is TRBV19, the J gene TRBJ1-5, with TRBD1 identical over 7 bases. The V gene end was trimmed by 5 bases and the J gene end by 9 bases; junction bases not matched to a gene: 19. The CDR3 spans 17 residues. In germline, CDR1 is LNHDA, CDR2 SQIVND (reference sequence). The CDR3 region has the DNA TGTGCCAGTAGTTCCCGGACAGGCCTAGACACTACACGGCCCCAGCATTTT. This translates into CASSSRTGLDTTRPQHF.